The next 26 T cell receptor beta chains were all read from a single sample in a study of T cell responses to AZD1222 COVID-19 vaccine. The table came from immunoSEQ multiplex PCR; TCRdb's copy has only in-frame clones and leaves some out. The sample carries under 200,000 clones, roughly nine tenths recorded once. The sample in question was peripheral blood, obtained 28 days after the second AZD1222 dose. These receptors came from an adult who received the AZD1222 COVID-19 vaccine.

This rearrangement joins TRBV3-1 (or the pseudogene TRBV3-2) to TRBJ1-2, with D maybe TRBD1 (5 bases). V lost 1 base, J lost 7 bases, and 22 bases lay in between. The CDR3 is 17 amino acids. The V gene's germline CDR1 is LGHDT and CDR2 YNNKEL (reference sequence). CDR3 amino acids: CASSQVLSARVSGGYTF. The DNA of the CDR3 is TGTGCCAGCAGCCAAGTACTTTCGGCCAGGGTATCAGGTGGCTACACCTTC.

This clone showed up just a few times. V gene TRBV2 combines with J gene TRBJ1-2; D remains ambiguous. CDR3 length equals 13 residues. V was shortened by 7 bases and J by 8 bases, with 17 bases between the two germline ends. Germline V gene sequence: CDR1 SNHLY, CDR2 FYNNEI. The CDR3 DNA follows: TGTGCCAGCACCGAAAGGTTCCTGGGGGGCTACACCTTC. As protein: CASTERFLGGYTF.

The V gene is TRBV2, the J gene TRBJ2-7; 10 nucleotides match TRBD1. Trimming removed 5 bases from V and 7 bases from J; junction bases left unmatched: 8. The CDR3 runs to 14 residues. Germline V gene data show CDR1 as SNHLY and CDR2 as FYNNEI. In DNA form, the CDR3 reads TGTGCCAGCAGTTTACGACAGGGGGCGGGTGAGCAGTACTTC. Translated: CASSLRQGAGEQYF.

The chain recombines TRBV5-6 with TRBJ2-6; perhaps D is TRBD1 or TRBD2 (5 bases each). The germline gives CDR1 SGHDT, CDR2 YYEEEE. The CDR3 is 17 residues long. The V end lost 0 bases, the J end lost 0 bases, and 10 bases lay between the germline ends. Here the CDR3 reads CASSLGEGRSGANVLTF. In nucleotides, the CDR3 is TGTGCCAGCAGCTTGGGAGAGGGGCGCTCTGGGGCCAACGTCCTGACTTTC.

The gene calls are TRBV10-2 and TRBJ2-5, with TRBD2 matching 11 bases. V was pared by 6 bases and J by 7 bases, with 7 bases of the junction left unmatched. The germline CDR1 and CDR2 sequences are WSHSY and SAAADI. The CDR3 has 14 residues. The CDR3 bases are TGCGCCAGCAGGACTAGCGGGGTCTCGGGGACCCAGTACTTC. This gives the protein CASRTSGVSGTQYF.

The rearrangement links TRBV7-2 to TRBJ1-1; D possibly corresponds to TRBD1 (5 bases). The V gene's germline CDR1 is SGHTA and CDR2 FQGNSA. Trimming took 1 base from V and 11 from J, leaving 11 bases between them. This CDR3 region has 12 residues. CDR3 DNA: TGTGCCAGCAGCTTAGACAGGCAGGCTGCTTTCTTT. Translated: CASSLDRQAAFF.

The chain combines TRBV7-7 with TRBJ1-1; D not resolved. The CDR3 has 13 residues. Trimming pared 2 bases from V and 4 bases from J, leaving 8 bases between. Germline-derived CDR1 and CDR2 are SSHAT and FNYEAQ (reference sequence). In nucleotides, the CDR3 is TGTGCCAGCAGCTTAAAAGAAGGCACTGAAGCTTTCTTT. It specifies CASSLKEGTEAFF.

This clone was seen only a few times. The chain carries TRBV5-1 and TRBJ2-7, with a possible D match to TRBD2 (6 bases). This CDR3 has 14 amino acids. The ends were cut back, 4 bases at V and 2 bases at J, with 13 bases in the middle. CDR1 is SGHRS, CDR2 YFSETQ, per germline. The CDR3 loop is CASSRDSPTYEQYF. The CDR3 nucleotides read TGCGCCAGCAGCAGGGACTCCCCAACCTACGAGCAGTACTTC.

The chain recombines TRBV5-4 with TRBJ1-1; possibly TRBD1 for D (5 bases). From germline, CDR1 is SGHNT and CDR2 YYREEE (reference sequence). This CDR3 spans 14 amino acids. V dropped 0 bases and J dropped 5 bases, with 11 bases sitting between them. CDR3 loop: CASSLAGGTTEAFF. CDR3 DNA sequence: TGTGCCAGCAGCTTGGCGGGGGGTACTACTGAAGCTTTCTTT.

The rearrangement uses TRBV5-1 and TRBJ2-3, with 10 nucleotides matching TRBD1. V was clipped by 2 bases and J by 5 bases; unmatched bases: 2. This CDR3 region has 14 residues. Germline lookup yields CDR1 SGHRS and CDR2 YFSETQ. CDR3 loop: CASSLGQGGDTQYF. DNA for the CDR3: TGCGCCAGCAGCTTAGGACAGGGGGGAGATACGCAGTATTTT. The variable domain in full, with the rest retrieved from reference TRBV5-1 and TRBJ2-3, is KAGVTQTPRYLIKTRGQQVTLSCSPISGHRSVSWYQQTPGQGLQFLFEYFSETQRNKGNFPGRFSGRQFSNSRSEMNVSTLELGDSALYLCASSLGQGGDTQYFGPGTRLTVL.

V usage is TRBV12-3 or TRBV12-4 and J usage is TRBJ1-5; D is undetermined. The V and J ends lost 1 base and 6 bases respectively, with 4 bases between them. This CDR3 is built from 12 residues. Here the CDR3 DNA reads TGTGCCAGCAGTTTAGTAGTTCAGCCCCAGCATTTT. Residues: CASSLVVQPQHF.

V usage is TRBV14 and J usage is TRBJ1-2, with a weak D call TRBD1 (5 bases). The CDR3 loop spans 16 amino acids. V lost 4 bases and J lost 0, with 15 bases in between. Germline assignment: CDR1 SGHDN and CDR2 FVKESK. Here the CDR3 DNA reads TGTGCCAGCAGCCGCCGGGACCACCCAGCTAACTATGGCTACACCTTC. Protein product: CASSRRDHPANYGYTF.

This clone has more than one count but fewer than ten. J is TRBJ2-7 and V is TRBV5-1; 7 bases map to TRBD1. Germline values: CDR1 SGHRS, CDR2 YFSETQ. This CDR3 contains 14 residues. The junction had 7 bases not matched to a gene; V was cut back by 7 bases and J by 0 bases. This CDR3 is CASARTGDSYEQYF. The CDR3 DNA reads as TGCGCCAGCGCTCGGACAGGAGACTCCTACGAGCAGTACTTC.

J is TRBJ2-5 and V is TRBV5-1; D is perhaps TRBD1 (5 bases). V lost 4 bases to trimming and J lost 4 bases, with 14 bases between them. The CDR3 has 14 amino acids. Germline V gene lookup returns CDR1 SGHRS and CDR2 YFSETQ. The CDR3 reads CASSTGGAAETQYF. CDR3 nucleotide sequence: TGCGCCAGCAGCACAGGCGGTGCGGCAGAGACCCAGTACTTC.

A few counts support this clone. The CDR3 loop is CSASRGLGEKLFF. The CDR3 bases are TGCAGTGCGAGTAGGGGGCTCGGTGAAAAACTGTTTTTT. The chain uses TRBV20-1 and TRBJ1-4; 7 bases align to TRBD1. Looked up from germline, CDR1 is DFQATT and CDR2 is SNEGSKA (reference sequence). The CDR3 totals 13 residues. With V trimmed by 6 bases and J by 7 bases, 8 bases remained unmatched.

The chain uses TRBV7-2 and TRBJ2-7, with D unclear. Germline V CDR1 and CDR2: SGHTA, FQGNSA. The CDR3 is 14 amino acids. The V end lost 1 base, the J end lost 0 bases, and 7 bases lay between the germline ends. Here the CDR3 reads CASSLEINSYEQYF. CDR3 DNA: TGTGCCAGCAGCTTAGAAATCAACTCCTACGAGCAGTACTTC.

This clone was picked up one time. The V gene is TRBV18, the J gene TRBJ2-5; D may be TRBD2 (5 bases). From germline, CDR1 is KGHSH and CDR2 LQKENI. V dropped 0 bases and J dropped 5 bases, with 7 bases sitting between them. The CDR3 has 13 amino acids. CDR3 sequence reads: CASSPPPGETQYF. As DNA, the CDR3 is TGTGCCAGCTCACCACCGCCGGGGGAGACCCAGTACTTC.

This CDR3 is CSARDGYTF. The CDR3 nucleotides read TGCAGTGCTAGGGATGGCTACACCTTC. The V and J genes are TRBV20-1 and TRBJ1-2; D is ambiguous. Trimming left V 3 bases short and J 6 bases short, with 2 bases between. The CDR3 is 9 amino acids. Looked up from germline, CDR1 is DFQATT and CDR2 is SNEGSKA (reference sequence).

The chain has TRBV10-3 and TRBJ1-4; D is undetermined. Germline values: CDR1 ENHRY, CDR2 SYGVKD. Trimming took off 10 bases at V and 6 bases at J, with 15 bases between the two ends. CDR3 size: 13 residues. CDR3 protein: CATTQAMDEKLFF. The DNA for the CDR3 is TGTGCCACCACGCAGGCGATGGATGAAAAACTGTTTTTT.

Comments on this clone: Different DNA sequences within this sample yield the same CDR3. The CDR3 coding sequence is TGTGCCAGCAGCCAGACAGGGATTGGGTATGGCTACACCTTC. Its translation is CASSQTGIGYGYTF. This rearrangement joins TRBV14 to TRBJ1-2; 7 bases agree with TRBD1. Germline values: CDR1 SGHDN, CDR2 FVKESK. The CDR3 loop spans 14 amino acids. The junction had 6 bases not matched to a gene; V was cut back by 3 bases and J by 5 bases.

About this clone: The same CDR3 also results from other DNA sequences found in this sample. The chain couples TRBV18 to TRBJ2-5; a possible D gene is TRBD1 (6 bases). This CDR3 has 13 residues. Germline V gene sequence: CDR1 KGHSH, CDR2 LQKENI. V was pared by 6 bases and J by 2 bases, with 10 bases between. The CDR3 here is CASSRGQQETQYF. The CDR3 coding sequence is TGTGCCAGCTCGCGAGGACAGCAAGAGACCCAGTACTTC.

Here the CDR3 reads CSAFDFSRTGYGYTF. The CDR3 DNA follows: TGCAGCGCTTTCGACTTTTCCAGGACAGGCTATGGCTACACCTTC. This chain joins TRBV29-1 and TRBJ1-2, with TRBD1 matching 7 bases. The CDR3 sequence is 15 residues long. CDR1 and CDR2 from the germline V gene are SQVTM and ANQGSEA. V was pared by 7 bases and J by 4 bases, with 15 bases of the junction left unmatched.

This sequence joins TRBV6-5 and TRBJ1-2; 12 nucleotides align to TRBD1. The V gene end was trimmed by 7 bases and the J gene end by 6 bases; junction bases not matched to a gene: 3. CDR1 is MNHEY and CDR2 is SVGAGI in the germline V gene. This CDR3 comprises 13 residues. The CDR3 DNA reads TGTGCCAGCAACCGGGACAGGGGGCATGGCTACACCTTC. Translation: CASNRDRGHGYTF.

This clone has a single count. CDR3 region: CASSLVGLPNSPLHF. CDR3 nucleotide sequence: TGTGCCAGCAGCTTGGTAGGGTTACCGAATTCACCCCTCCACTTT. The chain joins TRBV5-8 to TRBJ1-6; D not certain. This CDR3 contains 15 residues. The V gene lost 0 bases and the J gene lost 7 bases, with 11 bases spanning the gap. Looked up from germline, CDR1 is SGHTS and CDR2 is YDEGEE.

This sequence joins TRBV4-3 and TRBJ2-1; possibly TRBD2 for D (6 bases). Germline V gene data show CDR1 as LGHNA and CDR2 as YSLEER. V lost 1 base to trimming and J lost 10 bases, with 11 bases between them. The CDR3 has 13 amino acids. The CDR3 reads CASSQGIRGEQFF. The CDR3 nucleotides read TGCGCCAGCAGCCAAGGGATTCGGGGGGAGCAGTTCTTC.

Only one count was recorded for this clone. This chain joins TRBV2 and TRBJ2-5; D might be TRBD2 (5 bases). The V end lost 7 bases, the J end lost 5 bases, and 8 bases lay between the germline ends. The CDR3 length is 11 residues. Germline V gives CDR1 SNHLY, CDR2 FYNNEI. The CDR3 coding sequence is TGTGCCAGCACCGGCGGGGAGACCCAGTACTTC. This codes for CASTGGETQYF.